The clone carrying this T cell receptor beta chain was observed a few times. The data stem from a study of blood T cell repertoires in COVID-19. Some clones are missing from TCRdb's copy, which holds only in-frame ones; the method was immunoSEQ multiplex PCR. The table shows approximately 210,000 clones, with 65% to 80% occurring only once. V lost 0 bases and J lost 5; bases outside the gene matches: 7. CDR1 is SGHRS, CDR2 YFSETQ, per germline. This CDR3 comprises 15 residues. J is TRBJ1-1 and V is TRBV5-1; 7 bases align to TRBD1. What was sequenced was PBMCs or T cells enriched from blood (not recorded which). This sequence originates from a woman in her fifties or sixties with acute COVID-19. The CDR3 DNA is TGCGCCAGCAGCTTGGCCAGACAGGGCGGAACTGAAGCTTTCTTT. This translates into CASSLARQGGTEAFF.